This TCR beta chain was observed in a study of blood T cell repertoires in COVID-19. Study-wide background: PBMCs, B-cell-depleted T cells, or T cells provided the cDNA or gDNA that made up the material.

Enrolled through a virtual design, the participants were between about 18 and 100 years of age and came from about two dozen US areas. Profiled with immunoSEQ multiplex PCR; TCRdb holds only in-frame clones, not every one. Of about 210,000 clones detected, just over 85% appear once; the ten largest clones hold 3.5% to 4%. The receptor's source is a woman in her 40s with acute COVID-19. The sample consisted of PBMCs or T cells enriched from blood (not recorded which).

The CDR3 loop reads CASSVGQGGAGNTIYF. In DNA, the CDR3 is TGTGCCAGCAGCGTGGGTCAGGGGGGTGCTGGAAACACCATATATTTT. The rearrangement uses TRBV9 and TRBJ1-3; 7 positions match TRBD1. Per the germline V gene, CDR1 is SGDLS and CDR2 is YYNGEE. V shed 2 bases and J 2 bases; nucleotides not matched to a gene: 7. CDR3 size: 16 residues.